The 5 T cell receptor beta chains below come from one sample, sequenced in a study of blood T cell repertoires in COVID-19. Assay used: immunoSEQ multiplex PCR; TCRdb lists only in-frame clones, some missing. The sample holds approximately 180,000 clones, 75% to 90% seen once. The sample was PBMCs or T cells enriched from blood (not recorded which). The receptor source for this set is a middle-aged man who had recovered from COVID-19.

A note on this clone: A junction boundary mismatches the germline segment, possibly from a read error. The chain recombines TRBV3-1 (or the pseudogene TRBV3-2) with TRBJ2-7, with D unclear. In germline, CDR1 is LGHDT, CDR2 YNNKEL (reference sequence). CDR3 length: 14 residues. The CDR3 reads CASSLHSTETVRDF. Here the CDR3 DNA reads TGTGCCAGCAGCCTACATAGTACAGAGACGGTTAGAGACTTC.

The rearrangement links TRBV12-5 to TRBJ1-6; D call uncertain. Germline lookup yields CDR1 LGHNT and CDR2 FRNRAP. This CDR3 contains 18 residues. V shed 1 base and J shed 0 bases, with 13 bases lying between them. The CDR3 nucleotides are TGTGCTAGTGGTTTGGACTCAATTAGAAGCTCCTATAATTCACCCCTCCACTTT. This translates into CASGLDSIRSSYNSPLHF.

The rearrangement links TRBV5-1 to TRBJ2-7; 12 bases agree with TRBD2. With V trimmed by 4 bases and J by 7 bases, 9 bases remained unmatched. CDR1 SGHRS and CDR2 YFSETQ come from the germline V gene. This CDR3 spans 15 amino acids. The CDR3 nucleotides are TGCGCCAGCAGCCAGTCTAGCGGGAGGGCCCGAGAGCAGTACTTC. This encodes CASSQSSGRAREQYF. Full variable domain (remainder filled in from reference TRBV5-1 and TRBJ2-7): KAGVTQTPRYLIKTRGQQVTLSCSPISGHRSVSWYQQTPGQGLQFLFEYFSETQRNKGNFPGRFSGRQFSNSRSEMNVSTLELGDSALYLCASSQSSGRAREQYFGPGTRLTVT.

The J gene is TRBJ2-7, the V gene TRBV6-1; perhaps TRBD1 as D (6 bases). The CDR3 extends over 15 amino acids. V was pared by 0 bases and J by 3 bases, with 12 bases between. Germline CDR1 reads MNHNS; CDR2 reads SASEGT. The CDR3 protein is CASSEAENRVYEQYF. Here the CDR3 DNA reads TGTGCCAGCAGTGAAGCGGAAAACAGGGTCTACGAGCAGTACTTC.

This clone was detected a few times. This chain uses TRBV30 with TRBJ2-5; no firm D call. CDR3 length: 11 residues. The V gene's germline CDR1 is GTSNPN and CDR2 SVGIG (reference sequence). Trimming cost V 2 bases and J 5 bases, with 6 bases left between them. CDR3: CAWSTGETQYF. The CDR3 coding sequence is TGTGCCTGGAGTACGGGTGAGACCCAGTACTTC.